The following is a TCR beta chain sequence with its context. Its antigen is as yet unknown. This specimen belongs to a study of CD4+ T cells in melanoma. Points from the study as a whole: Reportedly, melanoma neoantigen-specific CD4+ T cells showed varied differentiation states. CD8+ T cell, macrophage and B cell function reportedly correlated with neoantigen-specific CD4+ T cells.

Profiling relied on immunoSEQ multiplex PCR, and the TCRdb table lists in-frame clones only, not all of them. This table holds some 7,000 clones, around 70% found once. With 4 bases removed from V and 6 bases from J, the gap between germline ends came to 5 bases. The length of the CDR3 is 11 residues. Looked up from germline, CDR1 is SNHLY and CDR2 is FYNNEI. The chain combines TRBV2 with TRBJ2-3, with D unresolved. Sequenced material: cells from a culture (not recorded whether cultured in vitro). This clonotype was obtained from a human donor with melanoma. CDR3 nucleotide sequence: TGTGCCAGCAGTGGCTGGGATACGCAGTATTTT. Encoded protein: CASSGWDTQYF.